The 6 T cell receptor beta chains in this list originate from one sample, sequenced in a study of blood T cell repertoires in COVID-19. TCRdb's table, derived via immunoSEQ multiplex PCR, lists solely in-frame clones and lacks some. The sample holds 100,000 to 150,000 clones, about 80% seen once. The source material was peripheral blood. The receptor set was obtained from a man aged 35 to 55 with active or convalescent COVID-19.

V is TRBV28 and J is TRBJ2-7; D may be TRBD2 (5 bases). The CDR3 sequence is 14 residues long. Looked up from germline, CDR1 is MDHEN and CDR2 is SYDVKM. V lost 10 bases to trimming and J lost 2 bases, with 18 bases between them. The CDR3 DNA is TGTGCCATCTCCCGGGAAGGGATTGCCTACGAGCAGTACTTC. It translates to CAISREGIAYEQYF.

The V call is TRBV19, the J call TRBJ1-1, with D tentatively TRBD1 (5 bases). The germline V gene has CDR1 LNHDA and CDR2 SQIVND (reference sequence). Deletions cut 5 bases from V and 1 base from J, with 11 bases between. The CDR3 consists of 14 residues. Here the CDR3 reads CASSGGWTNTEAFF. The CDR3 DNA reads TGTGCCAGTAGTGGGGGGTGGACGAACACTGAAGCTTTCTTT.

The chain is built from TRBV5-4 and TRBJ2-5; possibly TRBD2 for D (6 bases). Trimming took 2 bases from V and 5 from J, leaving 16 bases between them. CDR1 and CDR2 (germline): SGHNT, YYREEE (reference sequence). The CDR3 is 15 residues long. This chain's CDR3 is CASSLTRRGRETQYF. DNA for the CDR3: TGTGCCAGCAGCTTAACACGGAGGGGCAGGGAGACCCAGTACTTC.

In this sample, this clone turned up once. The identical CDR3 is also encoded by other nucleotide sequences in the sample. The rearrangement uses TRBV19 and TRBJ1-2; possible D gene TRBD1, 5 bases. V was clipped by 6 bases and J by 2 bases, with 10 bases between them. Germline V gene sequence: CDR1 LNHDA, CDR2 SQIVND (reference sequence). The CDR3 covers 13 residues. The CDR3 protein is CASRTTGNYGYTF. Written as DNA, the CDR3 is TGTGCCAGTAGAACCACAGGAAACTATGGCTACACCTTC.

The chain joins TRBV10-3 to TRBJ2-3; perhaps TRBD2 as D (7 bases). CDR3 size: 15 residues. Per germline, CDR1 ENHRY and CDR2 SYGVKD. Trimming left V 10 bases short and J 2 bases short, with 19 bases between. Here the CDR3 DNA reads TGTGCCACCCGGGGGGCCGCCGGGGACACAGATACGCAGTATTTT. It translates to CATRGAAGDTDTQYF.

V is TRBV7-9 and J is TRBJ1-2; 7 nucleotides align to TRBD1. CDR3 length: 14 amino acids. V was pared by 5 bases and J by 7 bases, with 10 bases of the junction left unmatched. Per the germline V gene, CDR1 is SEHNR and CDR2 is FQNEAQ (reference sequence). CDR3 sequence reads: CASSRGEGARGYTF. CDR3 coding DNA: TGTGCCAGCAGCCGGGGCGAGGGGGCGCGTGGCTACACCTTC.